This T cell receptor beta chain is drawn from a study of blood T cell repertoires in COVID-19. Whole-study context: Acute-phase and convalescent COVID-19 samples originated in the United States, Italy and Spain.

Seattle-derived patients entered the study during active infection and were followed longitudinally. Authors' methods: Reference gene primer amplification gave nucleated cell count estimates. The data were produced by immunoSEQ multiplex PCR, yet TCRdb's version contains in-frame clones alone and is incomplete. The V and J calls and the clone size are those of that table, but D and trimming were determined from the DNA. The sample includes 250,000 to 300,000 clones, roughly 86% of them seen just once. The V gene lost 4 bases and the J gene lost 0 bases, with 9 bases spanning the gap. The germline CDR1 and CDR2 sequences are SGHTA and FQGNSA. The CDR3 extends over 15 amino acids.

The clonotype was recovered from a woman in her twenties or thirties with COVID-19, enrolled during active disease. This chain links TRBV7-2 with TRBJ2-2; D is unresolved. Source material: peripheral blood. The CDR3 region is CASSYGPTNTGELFF. CDR3 in DNA: TGTGCCAGCAGCTATGGGCCGACGAACACCGGGGAGCTGTTTTTT.